The 27 T cell receptor beta chains given below trace back to one sample, sequenced in a study of blood T cell repertoires in COVID-19 (dated by TCRdb to about 2020). Library prep was done by the immunoSEQ multiplex PCR assay. Held by TCRdb, this immuneACCESS table contains in-frame sequences only and omits some clones. Under half of the omission traces to an unresolved V gene where checked; the cause of the rest is unknown. This sample is represented by about 190,000 clones; around 85% of them were singletons. Under 15% of the sample comes from the top ten. Sequencing input: peripheral blood. All receptors come from a woman in her 50s with acute or convalescent COVID-19.

The V gene is TRBV5-6, the J gene TRBJ1-2; D remains unclear. This CDR3 has 17 residues. Germline loops: CDR1 SGHDT, CDR2 YYEEEE. The V and J ends lost 0 bases and 2 bases respectively, with 17 bases between them. This CDR3 reads CASSLGGPAVSNYGYTF. Here the CDR3 DNA reads TGTGCCAGCAGCTTGGGAGGTCCGGCGGTATCAAACTATGGCTACACCTTC. The full variable domain, rest sourced from reference TRBV5-6 and TRBJ1-2, is DAGVTQSPTHLIKTRGQQVTLRCSPKSGHDTVSWYQQALGQGPQFIFQYYEEEERQRGNFPDRFSGHQFPNYSSELNVNALLLGDSALYLCASSLGGPAVSNYGYTFGSGTRLTVV.

This clone was detected only a few times. V is TRBV11-2 and J is TRBJ2-7, with 8 bases that match TRBD2. Losses at the gene ends were 1 base for V and 2 bases for J; bases not matched to a gene: 13. Germline values: CDR1 SGHAT, CDR2 FQNNGV. CDR3 length: 18 residues. CDR3 in amino acids: CASSLGVGKSGGTYEQYF. The DNA of the CDR3 is TGTGCCAGCAGCTTAGGTGTGGGGAAAAGCGGGGGAACCTACGAGCAGTACTTC.

V gene TRBV7-6 combines with J gene TRBJ1-3; the match to TRBD1 covers 9 bases. Trimming cost V 5 bases and J 0 bases; bases outside gene matches: 8. In germline, CDR1 is SGHVS, CDR2 FNYEAQ. This CDR3 contains 17 residues. The DNA for the CDR3 is TGTGCCAGCAGCCAAGAGGGGACAGGGTCCTCTGGAAACACCATATATTTT. It yields the protein CASSQEGTGSSGNTIYF.

In this sample, this clone is medium-sized. The CDR3 loop is CASSPQVSTVNTEAFF. The DNA for the CDR3 is TGTGCCAGCAGCCCGCAAGTTTCTACAGTGAACACTGAAGCTTTCTTT. The chain couples TRBV3-1 (or the pseudogene TRBV3-2) to TRBJ1-1, with no clear D. V gave up 4 bases and J gave up 0 bases, with 15 bases separating them. The CDR3 runs 16 residues. CDR1 and CDR2 from the germline V gene are LGHDT and YNNKEL (reference sequence).

This sequence joins TRBV6-2 or TRBV6-3 and TRBJ2-7; 7 bases fit TRBD1. Trimming removed 6 bases from V and 6 bases from J; junction bases left unmatched: 11. Germline V gene sequence: CDR1 MNHEY, CDR2 SVGEGT. The CDR3 length is 14 residues. The CDR3 DNA reads as TGTGCCAGCAGCCCCCGACAGGGTTTTTTCGAGCAGTACTTC. It is translated as CASSPRQGFFEQYF.

The table lists this clone with a few counts. The V and J genes are TRBV27 and TRBJ2-2; 13 positions match TRBD2. CDR1 is MNHEY and CDR2 is SMNVEV in the germline V gene (reference sequence). The CDR3 has 19 amino acids. The ends lost 7 bases at V and 5 bases at J; junction bases unmatched: 16. CDR3 coding DNA: TGTGCCAGCACCTCGGGACTAGCGGGAAAAGGTGGGAGAACCGGGGAGCTGTTTTTT. Translating gives CASTSGLAGKGGRTGELFF.

The V call is TRBV5-4, the J call TRBJ2-1; 12 nucleotides agree with TRBD2. Trimming removed 6 bases from V and 5 bases from J; junction bases left unmatched: 6. The CDR3 totals 15 residues. Germline CDR1 is SGHNT and CDR2 is YYREEE (reference sequence). The CDR3 here is CASKLAGGPHNEQFF. CDR3 DNA: TGTGCCAGCAAGCTAGCGGGGGGGCCTCACAATGAGCAGTTCTTC.

This sequence joins TRBV6-5 and TRBJ1-2, with a weak D call TRBD1 (5 bases). The CDR3 runs to 13 residues. V was pared by 2 bases and J by 5 bases, with 9 bases between. Germline assignment: CDR1 MNHEY and CDR2 SVGAGI. This chain's CDR3 is CASSYSREYGYTF. CDR3 in DNA: TGTGCCAGCAGTTACAGCAGGGAATATGGCTACACCTTC.

The chain uses TRBV18 and TRBJ1-2, with D tentatively TRBD1 (6 bases). In germline, CDR1 is KGHSH, CDR2 LQKENI. Trimming cost V 2 bases and J 8 bases, with 15 bases left between them. The CDR3 is 14 amino acids. The CDR3 is CASSPGNRAGGYTF. The CDR3 nucleotides read TGTGCCAGCTCACCAGGGAACAGGGCTGGAGGCTACACCTTC.

The V call is TRBV28, the J call TRBJ2-1, with TRBD2 matching 9 bases. With V trimmed by 8 bases and J by 6 bases, 14 bases remained unmatched. This CDR3 is built from 16 residues. CDR1 and CDR2 (germline): MDHEN, SYDVKM. CDR3 region: CASRTGTSPQGNEQFF. The DNA of the CDR3 is TGTGCCAGCCGCACCGGGACTAGCCCTCAAGGCAATGAGCAGTTCTTC.

The chain joins TRBV27 to TRBJ2-2; tentatively, D is TRBD1 (6 bases). V was pared by 4 bases and J by 6 bases, with 15 bases between. This CDR3 has 15 amino acids. The germline CDR1 and CDR2 sequences are MNHEY and SMNVEV (reference sequence). CDR3 sequence reads: CASSSNTGIPGELFF. DNA for the CDR3: TGTGCCAGCAGTTCAAATACAGGGATCCCCGGGGAGCTGTTTTTT.

In nucleotides, the CDR3 is TGTGCCAGCAGCTTAAGCAGGGGGTGGGACAATTCACCCCTCCACTTT. Protein sequence: CASSLSRGWDNSPLHF. The rearrangement joins TRBV7-2 to TRBJ1-6; TRBD1 agrees at 7 bases. The CDR3 is 16 amino acids. Germline lookup yields CDR1 SGHTA and CDR2 FQGNSA. After removal of 2 bases from V and 7 bases from J, the junction contained 8 bases not matched to a gene. Based on the CDR3 plus reference TRBV7-2 and TRBJ1-6, the full variable domain is GAGVSQSPSNKVTEKGKDVELRCDPISGHTALYWYRQSLGQGLEFLIYFQGNSAPDKSGLPSDRFSAERTGGSVSTLTIQRTQQEDSAVYLCASSLSRGWDNSPLHFGNGTRLTVT.

This clone was seen a single time. The rearrangement uses TRBV11-2 and TRBJ2-3, with 8 bases fitting TRBD2. Germline values: CDR1 SGHAT, CDR2 FQNNGV. V dropped 6 bases and J dropped 3; count of bases not matched to a gene: 8. There are 15 residues in the CDR3. The CDR3 nucleotides read TGTGCCAGCAGTCGCGGGGGGACGGGGACAGATACGCAGTATTTT. This codes for CASSRGGTGTDTQYF.

The chain links TRBV12-1 to TRBJ1-1; the table names TRBD1, a call not compared with the DNA. TRBV12-1 is an annotated pseudogene. The CDR3 extends over 18 amino acids. The CDR3 protein is CASSFDPDRGPQNTEAFF. The CDR3 DNA is TGTGCCAGCAGCTTCGACCCGGACAGGGGGCCTCAGAACACTGAAGCTTTCTTT.

The chain is built from TRBV28 and TRBJ2-2; TRBD1 might be the D (5 bases). V lost 5 bases and J 1 base, leaving 14 bases between the germline ends. CDR1 and CDR2 (germline): MDHEN, SYDVKM. CDR3 length: 16 amino acids. This chain's CDR3 is CASSPPDSMNTGELFF. The CDR3 bases are TGTGCCAGCAGTCCGCCCGACAGCATGAACACCGGGGAGCTGTTTTTT.

The sample holds one count of this clone. The chain employs TRBV4-1 and TRBJ1-1, with 11 bases identical to TRBD1. The CDR3 extends over 15 amino acids. Germline V lookup: CDR1 MGHRA, CDR2 YSYEKL. Germline trimming cut 4 bases from V and 0 bases from J; bases unmatched to any gene: 1. In DNA, the CDR3 is TGCGCCAGCAGCCCGGACAGGGGGCTGAACACTGAAGCTTTCTTT. This translates into CASSPDRGLNTEAFF.

This chain links TRBV6-6 with TRBJ2-3, with 9 bases matching TRBD1. V lost 5 bases and J lost 1; bases outside the gene matches: 1. Looked up from germline, CDR1 is MNHNY and CDR2 is SVGAGI (reference sequence). The CDR3 contains 14 residues. The CDR3 region is CASSRTGGTDTQYF. The CDR3, as DNA: TGTGCCAGCAGTAGGACAGGGGGCACAGATACGCAGTATTTT.

The rearrangement uses TRBV11-3 and TRBJ2-2; TRBD1 matches 8 bases. The ends lost 5 bases at V and 7 bases at J; junction bases unmatched: 12. Germline loops: CDR1 SGHNT, CDR2 YENEEA. This CDR3 has 16 amino acids. The CDR3 here is CASSPGGLGHIGELFF. CDR3 bases: TGTGCCAGCAGCCCAGGGGGCCTCGGGCATATCGGGGAGCTGTTTTTT. Filled out from reference TRBV11-3 and TRBJ2-2, the complete variable domain reads EAGVVQSPRYKIIEKKQPVAFWCNPISGHNTLYWYLQNLGQGPELLIRYENEEAVDDSQLPKDRFSAERLKGVDSTLKIQPAELGDSAVYLCASSPGGLGHIGELFFGEGSRLTVL.

The chain has TRBV29-1 and TRBJ1-2; no clear D. Germline loops: CDR1 SQVTM, CDR2 ANQGSEA. V shed 1 base and J shed 7 bases, with 10 bases lying between them. CDR3 length: 12 amino acids. In nucleotides, the CDR3 is TGCAGCGTTGAAGCTGGGAGAGGTGGCTACACCTTC. This encodes CSVEAGRGGYTF.

This clone was seen a handful of times. The chain couples TRBV19 to TRBJ2-1; TRBD2 agrees at 8 bases. From germline, CDR1 is LNHDA and CDR2 SQIVND (reference sequence). The CDR3 is 14 residues long. Trimming at V came to 5 bases and at J to 7 bases, leaving 7 bases not matched to a gene. CDR3 loop: CASSEERERNEQFF. CDR3 DNA: TGTGCCAGTAGTGAGGAGCGGGAGAGGAATGAGCAGTTCTTC.

The rearrangement joins TRBV19 to TRBJ1-5; 9 bases are shared with TRBD1. The CDR3 is 15 amino acids. CDR1 is LNHDA, CDR2 SQIVND, per germline (reference sequence). V gave up 3 bases and J gave up 7 bases; unmatched junction bases: 7. CDR3 sequence: CASSMNRGRVQPQHF. In DNA form, the CDR3 reads TGTGCCAGTAGTATGAACAGGGGGCGCGTACAGCCCCAGCATTTT.

The rearrangement uses TRBV15 and TRBJ1-2; 7 bases match TRBD1. This CDR3 is built from 13 residues. Per the germline V gene, CDR1 is LNHNV and CDR2 is YYDKDF (reference sequence). J lost 3 bases, V lost 5 bases, and 3 bases had no gene match. CDR3 nucleotide sequence: TGTGCCACCAGCGTTGGGACAGACTATGGCTACACCTTC. It specifies CATSVGTDYGYTF. Together with reference TRBV15 and TRBJ1-2, the CDR3 gives the full variable domain: DAMVIQNPRYQVTQFGKPVTLSCSQTLNHNVMYWYQQKSSQAPKLLFHYYDKDFNNEADTPDNFQSRRPNTSFCFLDIRSPGLGDTAMYLCATSVGTDYGYTFGSGTRLTVV.

CDR3 loop: CASSTTGQGRRGYTF. CDR3 bases: TGTGCCAGCAGCACTACGGGACAGGGACGGAGAGGCTACACCTTC. This chain joins TRBV7-2 and TRBJ1-2; TRBD1 agrees at 9 bases. The CDR3 spans 15 residues. The germline gives CDR1 SGHTA, CDR2 FQGNSA. The junction had 12 bases not matched to a gene; V was cut back by 5 bases and J by 8 bases.

The CDR3 is CASSFPGINYGYTF. The CDR3 nucleotides read TGTGCCAGCAGCTTCCCAGGCATCAACTATGGCTACACCTTC. The rearrangement uses TRBV7-2 and TRBJ1-2; unclear D gene. Trimming removed 3 bases from V and 2 bases from J, with 10 bases in between. The germline V gene has CDR1 SGHTA and CDR2 FQGNSA. CDR3 length: 14 amino acids. Based on the CDR3 plus reference TRBV7-2 and TRBJ1-2, the full variable domain is GAGVSQSPSNKVTEKGKDVELRCDPISGHTALYWYRQSLGQGLEFLIYFQGNSAPDKSGLPSDRFSAERTGGSVSTLTIQRTQQEDSAVYLCASSFPGINYGYTFGSGTRLTVV.

The V and J genes are TRBV18 and TRBJ2-2, with TRBD1 as a possible D gene (5 bases). CDR3 length: 18 residues. The germline V gene encodes CDR1 KGHSH and CDR2 LQKENI. V was trimmed by 3 bases and J by 3 bases, leaving 20 bases between them. CDR3: CASSPLRWGFEDTGELFF. In nucleotides, the CDR3 is TGTGCCAGCTCACCTCTACGTTGGGGCTTCGAGGACACCGGGGAGCTGTTTTTT.

The chain links TRBV6-5 to TRBJ2-2; 8 bases fit TRBD1. The V gene end was trimmed by 7 bases and the J gene end by 6 bases; junction bases not matched to a gene: 10. Germline V gene lookup returns CDR1 MNHEY and CDR2 SVGAGI. The CDR3 runs 15 residues. The CDR3 DNA is TGTGCCAGCATTGGGTTGCAGGGGGCTCCCGGGGAGCTGTTTTTT. It translates to CASIGLQGAPGELFF.

V usage is TRBV27 and J usage is TRBJ1-1, with 10 bases that match TRBD1. This CDR3 is built from 14 residues. Germline V lookup: CDR1 MNHEY, CDR2 SMNVEV (reference sequence). V shed 4 bases and J 6 bases; nucleotides not matched to a gene: 5. CDR3 sequence: CASSYGTGVAEAFF. In DNA, the CDR3 is TGTGCCAGCAGTTACGGGACAGGGGTTGCTGAAGCTTTCTTT.